These 28 T cell receptor beta chains share one sample of origin, sequenced in a study of T cell responses to AZD1222 COVID-19 vaccine. Generated by immunoSEQ multiplex PCR, the TCRdb table keeps only in-frame clones and is missing some. The sample includes under 40,000 clones, 70% to 80% of them seen just once. Sequencing was performed on peripheral blood, taken 28 days after the second AZD1222 dose. These receptors all stem from an adult who received the AZD1222 COVID-19 vaccine.

The rearrangement uses TRBV6-1 and TRBJ1-2, with D possibly being TRBD1 (5 bases). The CDR3 runs 14 residues. Trimming shortened V by 8 bases and J by 0 bases, and 13 bases separated the two germline ends. Per the germline V gene, CDR1 is MNHNS and CDR2 is SASEGT. In nucleotides, the CDR3 is TGTGCCAGCGCCCGTGACAGCTCTAACTATGGCTACACCTTC. Translated: CASARDSSNYGYTF.

The chain links TRBV11-3 to TRBJ2-3; the match to TRBD2 covers 8 bases. With 8 bases clipped from V and 2 bases from J, the junction kept 9 bases outside the gene matches. Germline V gene lookup returns CDR1 SGHNT and CDR2 YENEEA. The CDR3 length is 15 residues. This CDR3 is CASGTSGTYTDTQYF. The DNA of the CDR3 is TGTGCCAGCGGTACTAGCGGTACATACACAGATACGCAGTATTTT.

In its sample, this clone was seen a few times. The chain has TRBV4-1 and TRBJ2-1; 14 nucleotides agree with TRBD2. V shed 2 bases, J shed 4 bases, and the junction held 10 bases outside the gene matches. The CDR3 consists of 19 residues. Germline CDR1 MGHRA, CDR2 YSYEKL. CDR3 residues: CASSQSPVRLAGGYNEQFF. CDR3 bases: TGCGCCAGCAGCCAAAGTCCCGTAAGACTAGCGGGAGGGTACAATGAGCAGTTCTTC.

This sequence joins TRBV18 and TRBJ2-5; D remains unclear. V gave up 2 bases and J gave up 5 bases, with 9 bases separating them. The CDR3 extends over 13 amino acids. The V gene's germline CDR1 is KGHSH and CDR2 LQKENI. The CDR3 DNA sequence: TGTGCCAGCTCACCATGGGCCGGGGAGACCCAGTACTTC. It is translated as CASSPWAGETQYF.

This clone was picked up one time. The chain joins TRBV10-1 to TRBJ1-3; no firm D call. V lost 6 bases to trimming and J lost 0 bases, with 12 bases between them. The CDR3 is 15 amino acids. Germline V gives CDR1 WNHNN, CDR2 SYGVQD (reference sequence). The CDR3: CASSVGRSSGNTIYF. The CDR3 bases are TGCGCCAGCAGCGTCGGACGGAGCTCTGGAAACACCATATATTTT.

This clone was recorded once. The CDR3 loop is CASRMGSYSNQPQHF. The DNA of the CDR3 is TGTGCCAGCAGGATGGGCAGTTATAGCAATCAGCCCCAGCATTTT. The rearrangement links TRBV2 to TRBJ1-5; D uncertain. This CDR3 region has 15 residues. Germline V lookup: CDR1 SNHLY, CDR2 FYNNEI. V was trimmed by 6 bases and J by 0 bases, leaving 12 bases between them.

This clone was detected once. This rearrangement joins TRBV12-3 or TRBV12-4 to TRBJ2-7; 9 bases are shared with TRBD2. V trimming: 3 bases; J trimming: 12 bases; junction bases outside the gene matches: 6. The CDR3 is 12 residues long. The CDR3 protein is CASSFGQGLAYF. CDR3 nucleotides: TGTGCCAGCAGTTTTGGTCAGGGACTAGCGTACTTC.

The sample holds a few counts of this clone. The chain joins TRBV10-3 to TRBJ1-2, with 7 bases that match TRBD1. Per germline, CDR1 ENHRY and CDR2 SYGVKD. The CDR3 has 12 amino acids. The trim removed 4 bases at V and 7 bases at J, leaving 3 bases unmatched. The CDR3 loop reads CAISVDRAGYTF. The DNA for the CDR3 is TGTGCCATCAGTGTTGACAGGGCTGGCTACACCTTC.

This chain uses TRBV6-4 with TRBJ2-3; 11 bases are shared with TRBD2. Unmatched junction bases numbered 2, after V lost 0 bases and J lost 0 bases. The CDR3 is made up of 17 amino acids. Germline CDR1 reads MRHNA; CDR2 reads SNTAGT. CDR3 region: CASSDSSGGASTDTQYF. The CDR3 DNA reads as TGTGCCAGCAGTGACTCTAGCGGGGGGGCTAGCACAGATACGCAGTATTTT.

The V gene is TRBV6-6, the J gene TRBJ1-2; D unclear. Germline CDR1 reads MNHNY; CDR2 reads SVGAGI (reference sequence). Trimming cost V 7 bases and J 6 bases, with 18 bases left between them. The CDR3 length is 14 residues. CDR3 sequence reads: CASTEPSHSNGYTF. CDR3 bases: TGTGCCAGCACCGAGCCTTCACACAGCAATGGCTACACCTTC.

The rearrangement links TRBV19 to TRBJ1-1; maybe TRBD1 (5 bases). Trimming stripped 10 bases from V and 4 bases from J, with 13 bases between. Germline V gives CDR1 LNHDA, CDR2 SQIVND (reference sequence). There are 12 residues in the CDR3. Here the CDR3 reads CATSRGATEAFF. The CDR3 DNA sequence: TGTGCCACCTCGCGGGGCGCCACTGAAGCTTTCTTT.

This clone was observed a handful of times. This chain links TRBV2 with TRBJ2-5; D remains ambiguous. The germline gives CDR1 SNHLY, CDR2 FYNNEI. CDR3 length equals 10 residues. V gave up 5 bases and J gave up 5 bases, with 3 bases separating them. The CDR3 protein is CASSRETQYF. In DNA form, the CDR3 reads TGTGCCAGCAGTCGGGAGACCCAGTACTTC.

This clone was picked up one time. This rearrangement joins TRBV7-2 to TRBJ1-2; D perhaps matches TRBD1 (6 bases). Germline V gene sequence: CDR1 SGHTA, CDR2 FQGNSA. The CDR3 has 14 residues. V lost 3 bases and J lost 4, with 12 bases in between. The chain's CDR3 is CASSFLGGSYGYTF. In nucleotides, the CDR3 is TGTGCCAGCAGCTTCCTAGGGGGTTCCTATGGCTACACCTTC.

V usage is TRBV3-1 (or the pseudogene TRBV3-2) and J usage is TRBJ1-4; D remains unclear. Germline CDR1 reads LGHDT; CDR2 reads YNNKEL (reference sequence). There are 13 residues in the CDR3. Trimming removed 0 bases from V and 10 bases from J, with 9 bases in between. In nucleotides, the CDR3 is TGTGCCAGCAGCCAAGATGGACGGAGAAAACTGTTTTTT. This sequence encodes CASSQDGRRKLFF.

The rearrangement uses TRBV7-9 and TRBJ1-4; D is unresolved. The CDR3 length is 15 residues. CDR1 is SEHNR, CDR2 FQNEAQ, per germline (reference sequence). V lost 2 bases to trimming and J lost 4 bases, with 11 bases between them. The CDR3 spells CASSLRANDNEKLFF. The CDR3 DNA is TGTGCCAGCAGCTTAAGGGCAAATGATAATGAAAAACTGTTTTTT.

This chain uses TRBV19 with TRBJ1-1; 7 nucleotides match TRBD1. The CDR3 contains 14 residues. V shed 4 bases and J 6 bases; nucleotides not matched to a gene: 8. CDR1 LNHDA and CDR2 SQIVND come from the germline V gene (reference sequence). The CDR3 loop reads CASSTLTGRAEAFF. CDR3 nucleotides: TGTGCCAGTAGTACCCTGACAGGGAGGGCTGAAGCTTTCTTT. Combining the CDR3 with reference TRBV19 and TRBJ1-1 gives the whole variable domain DGGITQSPKYLFRKEGQNVTLSCEQNLNHDAMYWYRQDPGQGLRLIYYSQIVNDFQKGDIAEGYSVSREKKESFPLTVTSAQKNPTAFYLCASSTLTGRAEAFFGQGTRLTVV.

The CDR3 DNA follows: TGTGCCAGCAGCTTAGTTTCGGGCGCCACAGATACGCAGTATTTT. Translating gives CASSLVSGATDTQYF. V is TRBV7-9 and J is TRBJ2-3; the D is unclear. V was trimmed by 1 base and J by 2 bases, leaving 10 bases between them. CDR1 and CDR2 from the germline V gene are SEHNR and FQNEAQ (reference sequence). CDR3 size: 15 residues.

The chain has TRBV4-1 and TRBJ1-2; D not resolved. This CDR3 comprises 16 residues. The V end was cut by 0 bases, the J end by 7 bases, with 18 bases between. CDR1 is MGHRA and CDR2 is YSYEKL in the germline V gene. CDR3 in DNA: TGCGCCAGCAGCCAAGATTTAGGGTATAAGACGCTTGGCTACACCTTC. The encoded protein is CASSQDLGYKTLGYTF.

V and J are TRBV4-3 and TRBJ1-5; possible D gene TRBD1, 5 bases. Between the trimmed V and J ends, which lost 0 bases and 9 bases, there was a span of 21 bases. Germline V CDR1 and CDR2: LGHNA, YSLEER. The CDR3 extends over 17 amino acids. The CDR3 sequence: CASSQDLVGVMVRPQHF. Written as DNA, the CDR3 is TGCGCCAGCAGCCAAGATCTGGTAGGGGTCATGGTAAGGCCCCAGCATTTT.

This rearrangement joins TRBV3-1 (or the pseudogene TRBV3-2) to TRBJ1-2; D not resolved. Germline assignment: CDR1 LGHDT and CDR2 YNNKEL (reference sequence). The V end was cut by 0 bases, the J end by 4 bases, with 6 bases between. The CDR3 extends over 13 amino acids. CDR3 loop: CASSQDRLYGYTF. The CDR3 DNA reads TGTGCCAGCAGCCAAGATAGACTCTATGGCTACACCTTC.

The chain uses TRBV9 and TRBJ2-1; D possibly matches TRBD1 or TRBD2 (5 bases each). Trimming took 3 bases from V and 5 from J, leaving 9 bases between them. The germline gives CDR1 SGDLS, CDR2 YYNGEE. This CDR3 has 13 residues. The CDR3 loop reads CASSAGTHNEQFF. DNA of the CDR3: TGTGCCAGCAGCGCCGGGACCCACAATGAGCAGTTCTTC.

This sequence joins TRBV11-2 and TRBJ2-3, with D uncertain. V gave up 10 bases and J gave up 2 bases, with 10 bases separating them. Germline-derived CDR1 and CDR2 are SGHAT and FQNNGV. The CDR3 loop spans 12 amino acids. CDR3 in amino acids: CATRHYTDTQYF. For the CDR3, the DNA is TGTGCCACCCGGCACTACACAGATACGCAGTATTTT.

The chain uses TRBV30 and TRBJ2-2; tentatively, D is TRBD2 (6 bases). V lost 0 bases and J 5 bases, leaving 13 bases between the germline ends. This CDR3 has 15 amino acids. CDR1 and CDR2 (germline): GTSNPN, SVGIG (reference sequence). The CDR3 sequence: CAWSVNGLPTGELFF. The CDR3 DNA is TGTGCCTGGAGTGTAAATGGACTACCTACCGGGGAGCTGTTTTTT.

V and J are TRBV5-1 and TRBJ1-6; 7 bases line up with TRBD1. The germline CDR1 and CDR2 sequences are SGHRS and YFSETQ. The CDR3 loop spans 14 amino acids. The junction had 6 bases not matched to a gene; V was cut back by 6 bases and J by 6 bases. This CDR3 is CASTGTDFNSPLHF. CDR3 in DNA: TGCGCCAGCACAGGGACAGACTTTAATTCACCCCTCCACTTT.

The V gene is TRBV23-1, the J gene TRBJ1-6; 9 bases align to TRBD1. Being an ORF, TRBV23-1 has a function that is uncertain. This CDR3 contains 14 residues. Germline trimming cut 10 bases from V and 4 bases from J; bases unmatched to any gene: 5. Here the CDR3 DNA reads TGCGCCATCATACAGGGGGCTTATAATTCACCCCTCCACTTT. This sequence encodes CAIIQGAYNSPLHF.

The chain combines TRBV7-9 with TRBJ2-7; maybe TRBD2 (6 bases). Germline V gene lookup returns CDR1 SEHNR and CDR2 FQNEAQ (reference sequence). Trimming took 1 base from V and 4 from J, leaving 11 bases between them. The CDR3 runs 14 residues. CDR3 region: CASSLGGVAYEQYV. In nucleotides, the CDR3 is TGTGCCAGCAGCTTAGGCGGGGTAGCGTACGAGCAGTACGTC.

V usage is TRBV2 and J usage is TRBJ1-2; TRBD1 aligns across 8 bases. This CDR3 contains 13 residues. V lost 9 bases to trimming and J lost 5 bases; unmatched junction nucleotides: 8. In germline, CDR1 is SNHLY, CDR2 FYNNEI. The CDR3 coding sequence is TGTGCCAGTAAAGAACAGGGGGTATATGGCTACACCTTC. Protein: CASKEQGVYGYTF.

The V gene is TRBV6-5, the J gene TRBJ2-7; D gene unclear. Per germline, CDR1 MNHEY and CDR2 SVGAGI. The CDR3 contains 15 residues. The germline V and J ends were trimmed by 2 bases and 0 bases, with 11 bases remaining between them. The CDR3 DNA reads as TGTGCCAGCAGTTACGACCACGTGTTCTCCTACGAGCAGTACTTC. Protein product: CASSYDHVFSYEQYF.